This T cell receptor beta chain is drawn from a study of T cell responses to AZD1222 COVID-19 vaccine. Findings and limits, study-wide: Reportedly, close to half of spike-specific TCRs are directed against unmutated variant regions. No day 14 peak samples; only post-peak repertoires were characterized.

The repertoire was sequenced with immunoSEQ multiplex PCR; TCRdb's copy has only in-frame clones and lacks some. The sample shows more than 90,000 clones, about 80% of them seen only once. Germline loops: CDR1 MNHEY, CDR2 SVGEGT. Trimming shortened V by 2 bases and J by 11 bases, and 7 bases separated the two germline ends. The CDR3 covers 12 residues. A note on this clone: Its cognate antigen is unknown.

This receptor was identified in an adult in good health. Sample: peripheral blood, taken on day 0 of AZD1222 vaccination. This chain joins TRBV6-2 or TRBV6-3 and TRBJ1-6; no clear D. This CDR3 reads CASSYGNTPLHF. CDR3 nucleotides: TGTGCCAGCAGTTACGGAAATACACCCCTCCACTTT.